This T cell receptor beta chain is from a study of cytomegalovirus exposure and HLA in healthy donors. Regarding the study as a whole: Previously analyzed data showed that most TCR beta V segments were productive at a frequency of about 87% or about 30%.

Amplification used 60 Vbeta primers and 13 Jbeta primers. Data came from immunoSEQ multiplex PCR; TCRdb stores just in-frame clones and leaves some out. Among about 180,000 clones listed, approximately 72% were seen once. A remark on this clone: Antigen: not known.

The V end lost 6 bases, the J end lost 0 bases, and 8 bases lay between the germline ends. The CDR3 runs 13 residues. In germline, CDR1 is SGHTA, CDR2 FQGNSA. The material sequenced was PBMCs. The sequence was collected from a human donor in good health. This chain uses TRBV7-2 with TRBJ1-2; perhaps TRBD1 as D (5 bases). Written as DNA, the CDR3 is TGTGCCAGCAGACCGACAGCTAACTATGGCTACACCTTC. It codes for CASRPTANYGYTF. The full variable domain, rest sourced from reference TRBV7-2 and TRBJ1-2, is GAGVSQSPSNKVTEKGKDVELRCDPISGHTALYWYRQSLGQGLEFLIYFQGNSAPDKSGLPSDRFSAERTGGSVSTLTIQRTQQEDSAVYLCASRPTANYGYTFGSGTRLTVV.